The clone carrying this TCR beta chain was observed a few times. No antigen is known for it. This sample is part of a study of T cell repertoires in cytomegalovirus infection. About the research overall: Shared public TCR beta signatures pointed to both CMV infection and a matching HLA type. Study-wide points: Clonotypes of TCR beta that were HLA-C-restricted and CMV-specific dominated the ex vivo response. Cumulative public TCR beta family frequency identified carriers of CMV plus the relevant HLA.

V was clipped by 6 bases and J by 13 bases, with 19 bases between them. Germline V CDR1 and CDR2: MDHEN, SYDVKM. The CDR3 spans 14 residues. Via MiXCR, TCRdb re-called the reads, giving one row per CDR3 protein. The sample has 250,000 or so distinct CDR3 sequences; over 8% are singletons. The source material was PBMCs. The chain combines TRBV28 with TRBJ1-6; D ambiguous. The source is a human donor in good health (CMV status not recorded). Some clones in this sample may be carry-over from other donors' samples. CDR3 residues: CASRGGEGFAPLHF. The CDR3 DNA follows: TGTGCCAGCAGGGGCGGTGAGGGCTTCGCCCCCCTCCACTTT.